In this sample, the clone carrying this T cell receptor beta chain turned up a few times. Its target is unknown. The source of the sample is a study of T-cell memory formation after mild COVID-19. Study conclusions and caveats: Pre-infection memory harbored some responding clones, suggesting cross-reactive memory joined.

UMIs and sample barcodes were carried by the TCR alpha and TCR beta cDNA libraries that 5'RACE produced using constant-segment primers. One entry per CDR3 protein, called by TCRdb with MiXCR from the 5' RACE reads. The table has 300,000 to 400,000 distinct CDR3 sequences, 25% to 30% seen once. Per the germline V gene, CDR1 is SQVTM and CDR2 is ANQGSEA. Deletions cut 6 bases from V and 6 bases from J, with 16 bases between. The CDR3 has 13 amino acids. This sequence originates from an adult woman who had mild COVID-19 (a few samples of this study predate the infection). Cell type and time point are not known. This chain uses TRBV29-1 with TRBJ2-3; the D gene could be TRBD1 or TRBD2 (5 bases each). The sample consisted of PBMCs or a T cell subset sorted from them (not recorded which). This CDR3 reads CSVDRSGRDTQYF. The CDR3 DNA follows: TGCAGCGTCGACCGGTCGGGGCGGGATACGCAGTATTTT.